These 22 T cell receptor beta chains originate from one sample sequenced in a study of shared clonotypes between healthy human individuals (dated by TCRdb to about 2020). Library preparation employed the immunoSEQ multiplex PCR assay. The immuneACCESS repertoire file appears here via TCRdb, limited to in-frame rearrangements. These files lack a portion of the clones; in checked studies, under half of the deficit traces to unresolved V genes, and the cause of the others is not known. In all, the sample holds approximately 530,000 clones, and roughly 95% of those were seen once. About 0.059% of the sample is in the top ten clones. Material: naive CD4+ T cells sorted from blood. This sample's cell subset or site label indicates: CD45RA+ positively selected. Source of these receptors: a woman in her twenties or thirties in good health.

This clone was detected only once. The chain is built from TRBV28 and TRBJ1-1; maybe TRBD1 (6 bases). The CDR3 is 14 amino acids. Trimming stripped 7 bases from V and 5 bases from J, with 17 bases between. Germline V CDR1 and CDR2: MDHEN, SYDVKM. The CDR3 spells CASKWSGARTEAFF. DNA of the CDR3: TGTGCCAGCAAGTGGTCGGGGGCGCGGACTGAAGCTTTCTTT. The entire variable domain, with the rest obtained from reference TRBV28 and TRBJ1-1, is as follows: DVKVTQSSRYLVKRTGEKVFLECVQDMDHENMFWYRQDPGLGLRLIYFSYDVKMKEKGDIPEGYSVSREKKERFSLILESASTNQTSMYLCASKWSGARTEAFFGQGTRLTVV.

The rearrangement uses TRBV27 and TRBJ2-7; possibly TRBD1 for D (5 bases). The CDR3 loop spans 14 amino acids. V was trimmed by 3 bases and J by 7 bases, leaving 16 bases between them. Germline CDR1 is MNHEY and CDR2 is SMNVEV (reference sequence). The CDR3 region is CASSFSRVPLEQYF. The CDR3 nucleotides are TGTGCCAGCAGTTTTTCCAGGGTCCCCCTTGAGCAGTACTTC.

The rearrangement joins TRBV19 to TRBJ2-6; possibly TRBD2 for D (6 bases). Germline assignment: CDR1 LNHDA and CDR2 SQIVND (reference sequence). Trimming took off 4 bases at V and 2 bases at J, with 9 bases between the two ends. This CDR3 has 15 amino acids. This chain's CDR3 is CASSRRGTGANVLTF. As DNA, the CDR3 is TGTGCCAGTAGTAGACGGGGGACTGGGGCCAACGTCCTGACTTTC.

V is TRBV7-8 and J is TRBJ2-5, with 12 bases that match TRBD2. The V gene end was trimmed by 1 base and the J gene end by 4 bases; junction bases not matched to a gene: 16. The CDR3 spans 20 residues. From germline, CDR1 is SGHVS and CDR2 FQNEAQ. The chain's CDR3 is CASSLGVLAGGPSRRETQYF. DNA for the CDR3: TGTGCCAGCAGCTTAGGGGTTCTAGCGGGAGGGCCCTCCAGAAGAGAGACCCAGTACTTC.

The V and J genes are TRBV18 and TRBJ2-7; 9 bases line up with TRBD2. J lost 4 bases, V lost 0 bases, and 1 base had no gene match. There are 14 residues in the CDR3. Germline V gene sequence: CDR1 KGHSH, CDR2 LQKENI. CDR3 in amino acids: CASSPPSGSYEQYF. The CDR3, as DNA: TGTGCCAGCTCACCACCTAGCGGGAGTTACGAGCAGTACTTC.

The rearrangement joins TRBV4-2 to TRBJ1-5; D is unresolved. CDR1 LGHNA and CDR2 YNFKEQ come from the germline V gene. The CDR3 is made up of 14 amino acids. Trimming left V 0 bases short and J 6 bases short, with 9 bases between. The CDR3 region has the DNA TGTGCCAGCAGCCAAGATCTTTCCTTTCAGCCCCAGCATTTT. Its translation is CASSQDLSFQPQHF.

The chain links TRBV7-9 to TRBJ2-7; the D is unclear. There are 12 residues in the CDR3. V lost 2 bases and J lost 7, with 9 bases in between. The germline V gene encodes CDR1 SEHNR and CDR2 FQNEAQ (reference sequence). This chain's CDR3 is CASSLHDAEQYF. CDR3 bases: TGTGCCAGCAGCTTACATGACGCGGAGCAGTACTTC.

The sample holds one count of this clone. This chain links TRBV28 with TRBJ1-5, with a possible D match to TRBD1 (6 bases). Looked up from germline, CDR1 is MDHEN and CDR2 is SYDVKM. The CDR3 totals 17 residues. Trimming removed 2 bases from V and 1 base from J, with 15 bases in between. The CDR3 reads CASSLAPRGKSNQPQHF. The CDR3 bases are TGTGCCAGCAGTTTAGCTCCAAGGGGGAAGAGCAATCAGCCCCAGCATTTT.

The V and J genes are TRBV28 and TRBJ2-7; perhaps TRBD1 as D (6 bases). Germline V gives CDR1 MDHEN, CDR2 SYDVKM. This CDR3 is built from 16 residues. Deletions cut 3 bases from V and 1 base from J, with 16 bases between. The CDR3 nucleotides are TGTGCCAGCAGTTTGACGCCGGGAACAGGGTCCTACGAGCAGTACTTC. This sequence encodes CASSLTPGTGSYEQYF.

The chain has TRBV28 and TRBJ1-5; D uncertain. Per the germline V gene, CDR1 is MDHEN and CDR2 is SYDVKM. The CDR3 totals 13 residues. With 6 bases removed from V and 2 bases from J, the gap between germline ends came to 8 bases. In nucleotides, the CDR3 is TGTGCCAGCAGGGCCGTGGGCAATCAGCCCCAGCATTTT. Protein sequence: CASRAVGNQPQHF.

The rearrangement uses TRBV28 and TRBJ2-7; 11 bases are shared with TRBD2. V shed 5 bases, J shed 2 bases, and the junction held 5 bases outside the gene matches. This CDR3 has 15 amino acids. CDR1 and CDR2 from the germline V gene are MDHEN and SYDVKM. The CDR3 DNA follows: TGTGCCAGCAGTCCCCTAGCGGGAGGTACCTACGAGCAGTACTTC. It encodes CASSPLAGGTYEQYF.

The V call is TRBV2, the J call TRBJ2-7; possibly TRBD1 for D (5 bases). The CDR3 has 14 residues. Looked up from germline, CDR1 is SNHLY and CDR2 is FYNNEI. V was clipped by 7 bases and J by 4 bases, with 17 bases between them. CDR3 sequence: CASTQGAGPYEQYF. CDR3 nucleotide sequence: TGTGCCAGCACCCAAGGGGCAGGGCCTTACGAGCAGTACTTC.

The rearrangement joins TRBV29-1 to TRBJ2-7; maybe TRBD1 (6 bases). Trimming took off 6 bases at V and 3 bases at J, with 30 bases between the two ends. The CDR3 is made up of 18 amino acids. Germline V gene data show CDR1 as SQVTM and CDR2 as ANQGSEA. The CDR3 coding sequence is TGCAGCGTCTTAAACCCGGGACATCCCACACCCTCATACTACGAGCAGTACTTC. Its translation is CSVLNPGHPTPSYYEQYF.

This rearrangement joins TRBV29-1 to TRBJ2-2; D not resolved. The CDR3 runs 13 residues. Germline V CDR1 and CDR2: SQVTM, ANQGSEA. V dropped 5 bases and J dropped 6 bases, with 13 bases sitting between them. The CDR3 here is CSVYFEFPGELFF. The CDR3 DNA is TGCAGCGTTTACTTCGAGTTTCCCGGGGAGCTGTTTTTT.

CDR3 DNA: TGTGCCAGCAGCCTCAACGACAGGGTACGGGAAAAACTGTTTTTT. It specifies CASSLNDRVREKLFF. The chain combines TRBV7-9 with TRBJ1-4; TRBD1 matches 7 bases. The CDR3 length is 15 residues. Germline assignment: CDR1 SEHNR and CDR2 FQNEAQ (reference sequence). The V gene end was trimmed by 5 bases and the J gene end by 8 bases; junction bases not matched to a gene: 11. Using reference TRBV7-9 and TRBJ1-4 for the parts outside the CDR3, the full variable domain is DTGVSQNPRHKITKRGQNVTFRCDPISEHNRLYWYRQTLGQGPEFLTYFQNEAQLEKSRLLSDRFSAERPKGSFSTLEIQRTEQGDSAMYLCASSLNDRVREKLFFGSGTQLSVL.

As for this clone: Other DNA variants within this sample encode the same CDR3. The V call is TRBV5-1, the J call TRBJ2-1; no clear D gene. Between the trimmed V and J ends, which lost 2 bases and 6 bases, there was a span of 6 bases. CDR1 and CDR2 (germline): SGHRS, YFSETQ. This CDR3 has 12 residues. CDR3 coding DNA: TGCGCCAGCAGCTTACCCGGCAATGAGCAGTTCTTC. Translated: CASSLPGNEQFF.

The CDR3 is CASSQVGRAVADTQYF. The CDR3 nucleotides are TGCGCCAGCAGCCAGGTCGGGAGGGCCGTCGCAGATACGCAGTATTTT. The chain recombines TRBV4-1 with TRBJ2-3, with TRBD2 matching 8 bases. Germline loops: CDR1 MGHRA, CDR2 YSYEKL. V lost 3 bases, J lost 4 bases, and 9 bases stayed unmatched. The CDR3 extends over 16 amino acids.

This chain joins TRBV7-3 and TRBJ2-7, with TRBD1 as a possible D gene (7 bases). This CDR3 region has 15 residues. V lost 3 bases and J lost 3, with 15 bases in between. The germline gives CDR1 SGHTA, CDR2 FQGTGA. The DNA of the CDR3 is TGTGCCAGCAGCTTGAGGGGAGGACAGGACTACGAGCAGTACTTC. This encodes CASSLRGGQDYEQYF.

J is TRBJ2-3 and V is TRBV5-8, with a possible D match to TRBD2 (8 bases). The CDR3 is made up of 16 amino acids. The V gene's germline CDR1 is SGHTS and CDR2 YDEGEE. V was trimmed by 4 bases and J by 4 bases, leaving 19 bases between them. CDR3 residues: CASSVAGQSFPDTQYF. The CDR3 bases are TGTGCCAGCAGCGTAGCGGGACAGTCTTTTCCAGATACGCAGTATTTT. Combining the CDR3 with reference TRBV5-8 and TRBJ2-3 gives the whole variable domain EAGVTQSPTHLIKTRGQQATLRCSPISGHTSVYWYQQALGLGLQFLLWYDEGEERNRGNFPPRFSGRQFPNYSSELNVNALELEDSALYLCASSVAGQSFPDTQYFGPGTRLTVL.

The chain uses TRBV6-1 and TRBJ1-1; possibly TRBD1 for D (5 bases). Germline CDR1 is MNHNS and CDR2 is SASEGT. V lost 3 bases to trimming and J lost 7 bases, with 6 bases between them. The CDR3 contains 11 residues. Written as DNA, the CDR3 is TGTGCCAGCAGTGAGGGGGGTGAAGCTTTCTTT. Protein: CASSEGGEAFF.

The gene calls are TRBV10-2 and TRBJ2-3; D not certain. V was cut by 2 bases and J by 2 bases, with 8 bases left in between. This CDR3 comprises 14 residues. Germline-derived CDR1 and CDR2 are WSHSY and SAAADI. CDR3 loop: CASSEVILTDTQYF. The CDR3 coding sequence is TGCGCCAGCAGTGAGGTCATACTCACAGATACGCAGTATTTT.

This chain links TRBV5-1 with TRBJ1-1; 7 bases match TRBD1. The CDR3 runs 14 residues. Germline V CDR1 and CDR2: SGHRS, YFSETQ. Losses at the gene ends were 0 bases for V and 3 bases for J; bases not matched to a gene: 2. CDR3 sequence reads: CASSLDRGYTEAFF. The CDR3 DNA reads TGCGCCAGCAGCTTGGACAGGGGCTACACTGAAGCTTTCTTT.